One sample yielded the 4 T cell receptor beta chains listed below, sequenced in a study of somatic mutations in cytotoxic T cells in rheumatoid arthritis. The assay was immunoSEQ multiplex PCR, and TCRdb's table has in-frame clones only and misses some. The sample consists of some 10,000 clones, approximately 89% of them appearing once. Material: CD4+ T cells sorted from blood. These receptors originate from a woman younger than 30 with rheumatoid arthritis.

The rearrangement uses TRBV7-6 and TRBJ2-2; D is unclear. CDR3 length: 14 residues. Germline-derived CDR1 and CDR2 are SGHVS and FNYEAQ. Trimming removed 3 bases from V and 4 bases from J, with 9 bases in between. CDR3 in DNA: TGTGCCAGCAGCTTTATGACTGGCACCGGGGAGCTGTTTTTT. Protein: CASSFMTGTGELFF. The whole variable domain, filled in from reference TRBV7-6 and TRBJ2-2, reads GAGVSQSPRYKVTKRGQDVALRCDPISGHVSLYWYRQALGQGPEFLTYFNYEAQQDKSGLPNDRFSAERPEGSISTLTIQRTEQRDSAMYRCASSFMTGTGELFFGEGSRLTVL.

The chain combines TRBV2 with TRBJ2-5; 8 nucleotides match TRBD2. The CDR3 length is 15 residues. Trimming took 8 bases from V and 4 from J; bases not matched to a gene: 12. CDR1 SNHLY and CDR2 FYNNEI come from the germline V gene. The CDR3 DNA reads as TGTGCCAGCCCCCAACGGGGGGGCTTAGGAGAGACCCAGTACTTC. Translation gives CASPQRGGLGETQYF. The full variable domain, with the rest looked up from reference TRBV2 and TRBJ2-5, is EPEVTQTPSHQVTQMGQEVILRCVPISNHLYFYWYRQILGQKVEFLVSFYNNEISEKSEIFDDQFSVERPDGSNFTLKIRSTKLEDSAMYFCASPQRGGLGETQYFGPGTRLLVL.

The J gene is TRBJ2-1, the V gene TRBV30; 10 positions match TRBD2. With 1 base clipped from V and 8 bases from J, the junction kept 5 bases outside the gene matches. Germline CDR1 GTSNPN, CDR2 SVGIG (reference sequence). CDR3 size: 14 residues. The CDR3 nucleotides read TGTGCCTGGAGTGCGGGACTAGCGACCGATGAGCAGTTCTTC. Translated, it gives CAWSAGLATDEQFF.

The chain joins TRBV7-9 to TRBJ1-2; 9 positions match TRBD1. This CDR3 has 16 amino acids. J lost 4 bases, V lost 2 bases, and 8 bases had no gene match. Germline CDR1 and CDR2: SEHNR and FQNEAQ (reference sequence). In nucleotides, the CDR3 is TGTGCCAGCAGCTTATGGCTAGGGGACAGGGTCTATGGCTACACCTTC. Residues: CASSLWLGDRVYGYTF. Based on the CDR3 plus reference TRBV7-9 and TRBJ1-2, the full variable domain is DTGVSQNPRHKITKRGQNVTFRCDPISEHNRLYWYRQTLGQGPEFLTYFQNEAQLEKSRLLSDRFSAERPKGSFSTLEIQRTEQGDSAMYLCASSLWLGDRVYGYTFGSGTRLTVV.